The sequence of this T cell receptor (beta chain) was determined in a study of T cells in women clearing cervical HPV infection. Profiling relied on immunoSEQ multiplex PCR, and the TCRdb table lists in-frame clones only, not all of them. The sample has tens of thousands of clones. As regards this clone: From the germline J gene comes the end of the CDR3, since the read stops 3 residues before it.

Trimming left V 3 bases short and J 8 bases short, with 20 bases between. The CDR3 runs to 15 residues. CDR1 is GTSNPN, CDR2 SVGIG, per germline (reference sequence). Material: blood buffy coat. This clonotype was obtained from a woman between 18 and 70 years old with a cervical HPV16 infection that either progressed to CIN3+ or cleared (not recorded which). This rearrangement joins TRBV30 to TRBJ1-3; D unresolved. Partial CDR3 DNA: TGTGCCTGGAGAAAGTACGGAAGCGGGCGGGACACC. Translating gives CAWRKYGSGRDT. The entire CDR3 protein reads CAWRKYGSGRDTIYF.